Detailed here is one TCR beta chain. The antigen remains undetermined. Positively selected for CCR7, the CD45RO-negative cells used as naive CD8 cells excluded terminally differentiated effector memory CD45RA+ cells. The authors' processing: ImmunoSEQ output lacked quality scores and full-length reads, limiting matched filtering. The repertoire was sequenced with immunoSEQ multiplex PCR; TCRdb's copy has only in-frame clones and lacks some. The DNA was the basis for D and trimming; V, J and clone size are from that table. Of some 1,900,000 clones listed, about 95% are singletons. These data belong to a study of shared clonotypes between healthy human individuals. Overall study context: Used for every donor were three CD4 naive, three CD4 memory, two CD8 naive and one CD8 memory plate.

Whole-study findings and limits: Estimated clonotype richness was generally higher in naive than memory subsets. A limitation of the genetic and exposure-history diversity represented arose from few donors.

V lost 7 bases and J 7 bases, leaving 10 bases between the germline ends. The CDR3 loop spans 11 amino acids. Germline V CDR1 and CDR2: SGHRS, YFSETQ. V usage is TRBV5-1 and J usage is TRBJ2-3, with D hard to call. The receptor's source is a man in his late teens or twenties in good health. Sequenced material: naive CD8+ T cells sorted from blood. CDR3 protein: CASGPGNTQYF. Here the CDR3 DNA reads TGCGCCAGCGGCCCAGGAAATACGCAGTATTTT.